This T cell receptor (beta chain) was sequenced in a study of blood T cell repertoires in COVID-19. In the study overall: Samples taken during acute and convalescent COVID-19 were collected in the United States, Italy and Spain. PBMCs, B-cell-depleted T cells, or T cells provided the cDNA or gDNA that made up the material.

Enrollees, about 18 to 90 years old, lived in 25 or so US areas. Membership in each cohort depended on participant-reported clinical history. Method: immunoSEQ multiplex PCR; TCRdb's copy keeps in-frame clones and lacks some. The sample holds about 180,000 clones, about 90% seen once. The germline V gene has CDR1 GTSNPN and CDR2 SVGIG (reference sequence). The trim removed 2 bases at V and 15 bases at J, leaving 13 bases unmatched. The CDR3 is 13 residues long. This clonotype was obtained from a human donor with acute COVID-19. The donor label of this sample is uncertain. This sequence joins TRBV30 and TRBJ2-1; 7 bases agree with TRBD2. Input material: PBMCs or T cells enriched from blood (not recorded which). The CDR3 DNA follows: TGTGCCTGGAGTCTGGCGGGCGGGGGAGTAGGGTTCTTC. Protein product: CAWSLAGGGVGFF.